The present T cell receptor (beta chain) was sequenced within a study of post-analysis software for immune sequencing data. Study details: Relapsing-remitting, secondary progressive and progressive-relapsing courses of multiple sclerosis were included. Study results and caveats: Normalized Chao1 diversity in multiple sclerosis patients fell significantly below that of controls. Relative to controls, patients had several TRBV segments at higher frequency, with TRBV5-6, TRBV5-1 and TRBV20-1 among these.

Germline assignment: CDR1 ENHRY and CDR2 SYGVKD. CDR3 length equals 14 residues. Points on this clonotype: The antigen remains undetermined.

Unique molecular identifiers were built into the TCR beta cDNA libraries. Researchers reported roughly 0.5 million cDNA molecules coming from approximately 0.95 to 9.8 million T cells. TCRdb reprocessed the PCR reads with MiXCR, giving one entry per CDR3 protein. The profile shows more than 500,000 distinct CDR3 sequences, roughly 34% of them singletons. The gene calls are TRBV10-3 and TRBJ2-1; 7 nucleotides line up with TRBD1. The J call may be in error: the DNA end matches TRBJ2-7 better. The source is a girl aged 2-17 years with multiple sclerosis. Material for sequencing was blood. The CDR3 sequence is CAIGGQLSYNEQYF. The CDR3 DNA reads TGTGCCATCGGGGGACAGCTCTCCTACAATGAGCAGTACTTC.